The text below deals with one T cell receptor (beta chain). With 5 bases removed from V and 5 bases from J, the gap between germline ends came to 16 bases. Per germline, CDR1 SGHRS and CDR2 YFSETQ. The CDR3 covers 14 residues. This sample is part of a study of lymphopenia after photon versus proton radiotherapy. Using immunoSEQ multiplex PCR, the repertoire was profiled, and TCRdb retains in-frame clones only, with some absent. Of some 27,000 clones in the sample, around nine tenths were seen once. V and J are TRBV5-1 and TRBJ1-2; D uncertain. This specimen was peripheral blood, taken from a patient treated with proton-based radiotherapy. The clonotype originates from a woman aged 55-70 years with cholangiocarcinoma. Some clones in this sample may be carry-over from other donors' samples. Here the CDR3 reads CASREGDSLYGYTF. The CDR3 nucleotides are TGCGCCAGCAGGGAAGGAGATTCGTTGTATGGCTACACCTTC.